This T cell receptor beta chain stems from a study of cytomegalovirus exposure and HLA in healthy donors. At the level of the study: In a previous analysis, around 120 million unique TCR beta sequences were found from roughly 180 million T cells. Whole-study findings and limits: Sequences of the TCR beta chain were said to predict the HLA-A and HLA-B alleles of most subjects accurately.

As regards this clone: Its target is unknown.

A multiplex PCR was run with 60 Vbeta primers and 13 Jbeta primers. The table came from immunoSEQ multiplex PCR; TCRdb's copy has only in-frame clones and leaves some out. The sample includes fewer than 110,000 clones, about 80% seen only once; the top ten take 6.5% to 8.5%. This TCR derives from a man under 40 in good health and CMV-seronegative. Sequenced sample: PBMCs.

The CDR3, as DNA: TGCGCCAGCAGACCTAGCGGGAGTTCCTACAATGAGCAGTTCTTC. Translation: CASRPSGSSYNEQFF. This chain connects TRBV4-1 to TRBJ2-1; 10 bases fit TRBD2. The germline CDR1 and CDR2 sequences are MGHRA and YSYEKL. The CDR3 sequence is 15 residues long. With 6 bases clipped from V and 1 base from J, the junction kept 3 bases outside the gene matches.